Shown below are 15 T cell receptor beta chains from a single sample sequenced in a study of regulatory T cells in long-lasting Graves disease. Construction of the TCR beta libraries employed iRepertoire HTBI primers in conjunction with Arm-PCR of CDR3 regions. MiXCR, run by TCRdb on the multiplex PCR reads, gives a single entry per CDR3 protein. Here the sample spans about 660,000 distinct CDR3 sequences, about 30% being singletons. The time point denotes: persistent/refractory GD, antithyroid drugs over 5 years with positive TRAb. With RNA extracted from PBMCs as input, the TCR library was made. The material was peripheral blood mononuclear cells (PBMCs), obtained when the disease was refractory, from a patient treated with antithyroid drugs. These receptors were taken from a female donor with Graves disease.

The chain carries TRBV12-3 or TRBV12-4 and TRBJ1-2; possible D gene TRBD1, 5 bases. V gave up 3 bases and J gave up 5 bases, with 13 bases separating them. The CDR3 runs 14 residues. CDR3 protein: CASSFHVGGYGYTF. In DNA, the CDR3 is TGTGCCAGCAGTTTTCACGTGGGGGGGTATGGCTACACCTTC.

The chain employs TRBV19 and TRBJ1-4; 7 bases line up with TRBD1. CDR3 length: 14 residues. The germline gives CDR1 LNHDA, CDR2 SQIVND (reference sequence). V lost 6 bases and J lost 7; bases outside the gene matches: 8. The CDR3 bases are TGTGCCAGTAGGATGACAGGGCGGGCTGAAAAACTGTTTTTT. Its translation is CASRMTGRAEKLFF.

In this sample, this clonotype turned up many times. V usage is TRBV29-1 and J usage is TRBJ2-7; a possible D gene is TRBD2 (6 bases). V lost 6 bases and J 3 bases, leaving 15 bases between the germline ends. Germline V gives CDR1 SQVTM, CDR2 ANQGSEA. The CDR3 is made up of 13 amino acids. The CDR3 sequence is CSVHSGTSYEQYF. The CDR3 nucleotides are TGCAGCGTCCATAGCGGCACCAGCTACGAGCAGTACTTC.

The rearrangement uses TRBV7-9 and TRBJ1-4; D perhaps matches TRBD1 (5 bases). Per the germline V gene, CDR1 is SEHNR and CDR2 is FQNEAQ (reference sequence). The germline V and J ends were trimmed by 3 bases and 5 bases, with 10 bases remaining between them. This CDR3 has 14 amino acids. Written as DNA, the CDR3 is TGTGCCAGCAGCTTCGCGGCAGGGAATGAAAAACTGTTTTTT. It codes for CASSFAAGNEKLFF.

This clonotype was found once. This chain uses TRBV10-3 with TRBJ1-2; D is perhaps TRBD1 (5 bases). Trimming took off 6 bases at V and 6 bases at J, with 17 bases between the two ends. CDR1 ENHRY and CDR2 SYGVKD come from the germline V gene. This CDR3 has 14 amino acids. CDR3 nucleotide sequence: TGTGCCATCAGGCCGTTGGGGGACCCCGATGGCTACACCTTC. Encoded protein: CAIRPLGDPDGYTF.

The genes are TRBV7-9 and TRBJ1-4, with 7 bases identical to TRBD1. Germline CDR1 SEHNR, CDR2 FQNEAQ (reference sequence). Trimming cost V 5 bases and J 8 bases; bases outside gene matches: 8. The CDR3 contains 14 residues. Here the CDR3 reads CASSPDREEEKLFF. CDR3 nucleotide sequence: TGTGCCAGCAGCCCTGACAGGGAGGAGGAAAAACTGTTTTTT.

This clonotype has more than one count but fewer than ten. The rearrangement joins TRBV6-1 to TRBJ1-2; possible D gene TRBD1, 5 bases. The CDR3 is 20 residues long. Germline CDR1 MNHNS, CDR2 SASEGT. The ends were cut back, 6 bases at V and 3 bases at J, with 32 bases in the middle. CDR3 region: CASRPFGVFDGTDYYYGYTF. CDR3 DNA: TGTGCCAGCAGGCCGTTCGGCGTCTTCGATGGGACGGACTACTACTATGGCTACACCTTC.

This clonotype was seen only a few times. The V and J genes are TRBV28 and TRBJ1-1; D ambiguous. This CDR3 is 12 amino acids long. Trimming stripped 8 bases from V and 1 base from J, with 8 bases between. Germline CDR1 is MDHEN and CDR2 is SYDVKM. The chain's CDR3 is CASFSGNTEAFF. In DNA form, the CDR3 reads TGTGCCAGCTTCTCCGGGAACACTGAAGCTTTCTTT.

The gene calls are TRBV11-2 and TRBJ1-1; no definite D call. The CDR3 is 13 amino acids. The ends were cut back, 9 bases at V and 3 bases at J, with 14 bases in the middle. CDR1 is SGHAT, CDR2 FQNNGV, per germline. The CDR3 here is CASSRGLHTEAFF. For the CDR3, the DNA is TGTGCCAGTTCAAGAGGTCTCCACACTGAAGCTTTCTTT. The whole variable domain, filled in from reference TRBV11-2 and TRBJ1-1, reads EAGVAQSPRYKIIEKRQSVAFWCNPISGHATLYWYQQILGQGPKLLIQFQNNGVVDDSQLPKDRFSAERLKGVDSTLKIQPAKLEDSAVYLCASSRGLHTEAFFGQGTRLTVV.

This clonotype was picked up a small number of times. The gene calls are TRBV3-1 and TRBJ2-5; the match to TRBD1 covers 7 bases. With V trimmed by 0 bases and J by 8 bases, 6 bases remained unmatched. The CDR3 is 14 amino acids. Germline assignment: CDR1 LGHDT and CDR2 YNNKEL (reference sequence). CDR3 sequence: CASSQDHSGGTQYF. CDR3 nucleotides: TGTGCCAGCAGCCAAGATCATTCAGGGGGTACCCAGTACTTC.

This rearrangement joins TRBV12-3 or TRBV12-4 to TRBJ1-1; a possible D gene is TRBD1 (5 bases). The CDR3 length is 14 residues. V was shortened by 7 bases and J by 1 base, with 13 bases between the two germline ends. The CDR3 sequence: CASTLGQANTEAFF. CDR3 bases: TGTGCCAGCACCCTGGGGCAGGCGAACACTGAAGCTTTCTTT.

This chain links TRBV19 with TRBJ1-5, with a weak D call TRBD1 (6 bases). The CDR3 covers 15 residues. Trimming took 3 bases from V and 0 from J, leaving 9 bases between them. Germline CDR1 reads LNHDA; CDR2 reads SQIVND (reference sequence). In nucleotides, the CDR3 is TGTGCCAGTAGTATCGGACAGTATAGCAATCAGCCCCAGCATTTT. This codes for CASSIGQYSNQPQHF.

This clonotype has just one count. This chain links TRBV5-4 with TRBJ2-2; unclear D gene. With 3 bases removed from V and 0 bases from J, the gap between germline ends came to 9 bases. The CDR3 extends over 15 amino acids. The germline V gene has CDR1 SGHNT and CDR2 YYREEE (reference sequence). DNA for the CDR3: TGTGCCAGCAGCTCCCGGACCACGAACACCGGGGAGCTGTTTTTT. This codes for CASSSRTTNTGELFF.

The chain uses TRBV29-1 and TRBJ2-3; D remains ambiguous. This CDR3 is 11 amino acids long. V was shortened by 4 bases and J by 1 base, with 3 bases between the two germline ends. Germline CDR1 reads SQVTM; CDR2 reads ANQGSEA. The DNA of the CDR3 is TGCAGCGTTGCCCGCACAGATACGCAGTATTTT. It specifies CSVARTDTQYF.

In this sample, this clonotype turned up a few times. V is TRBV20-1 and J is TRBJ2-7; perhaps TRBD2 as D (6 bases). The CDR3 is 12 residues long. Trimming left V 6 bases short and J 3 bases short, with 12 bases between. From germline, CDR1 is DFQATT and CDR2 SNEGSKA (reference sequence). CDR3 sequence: CSAGDSYYEQYF. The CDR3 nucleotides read TGCAGTGCAGGGGACTCCTACTACGAGCAGTACTTC.